This TCR beta chain stems from a study of T cell repertoires in cytomegalovirus infection. TCRdb called the reads again in MiXCR, with one record for every CDR3 protein. The sample yields around 900,000 distinct CDR3 sequences, about 33% seen once. This CDR3 is built from 16 residues. From germline, CDR1 is SGHTA and CDR2 FQGNSA. Trimming left V 4 bases short and J 0 bases short, with 13 bases between. This clonotype was recorded at least ten times. No antigen is known for it. Source: cultured CD8+ T cells from PBMCs, taken from culture after CMV antigen stimulation. The gene calls are TRBV7-2 and TRBJ1-3; unclear D gene. This clonotype was obtained from a human donor in good health (CMV status not recorded). Some clones in this sample may be carry-over from other donors' samples. The CDR3 bases are TGTGCCAGCAGCTCCCAGGACGGGTCCTCTGGAAACACCATATATTTT. Protein sequence: CASSSQDGSSGNTIYF.